One sample yielded the 15 T cell receptor beta chains listed below, sequenced in a study of CD8+ T cells in alopecia areata. Reverse transcription of extracted RNA yielded cDNA, which provided the sequencing template. Using immunoSEQ multiplex PCR, the repertoire was profiled, and TCRdb retains in-frame clones only, with some absent. The data hold about 23,000 clones, with around 50% observed a single time. Material for sequencing was NKG2D-high CD8+ T cells sorted from blood. The source is a human donor with alopecia areata.

This clone was seen a few times. The rearrangement uses TRBV5-1 and TRBJ2-1; TRBD2 matches at 8 bases. The ends lost 0 bases at V and 3 bases at J; junction bases unmatched: 5. Germline CDR1 SGHRS, CDR2 YFSETQ. This CDR3 region has 16 residues. The chain's CDR3 is CASSLARGRNYNEQFF. Here the CDR3 DNA reads TGCGCCAGCAGCTTGGCCCGCGGGAGGAACTACAATGAGCAGTTCTTC.

CDR3 sequence (DNA): TGTGCCAGCAGTTACTCTTCAATGGGGGTAGGCGGGGAGCTGTTTTTT. Amino acids: CASSYSSMGVGGELFF. The J gene is TRBJ2-2, the V gene TRBV6-5; TRBD1 or TRBD2 may be the D gene (5 bases each). The CDR3 runs 16 residues. The V and J ends lost 0 bases and 7 bases respectively, with 15 bases between them. The germline gives CDR1 MNHEY, CDR2 SVGAGI.

The chain has TRBV7-9 and TRBJ2-1; TRBD1 matches at 7 bases. Germline loops: CDR1 SEHNR, CDR2 FQNEAQ (reference sequence). The CDR3 is 15 amino acids. V was pared by 5 bases and J by 0 bases, with 4 bases of the junction left unmatched. CDR3 amino acids: CASSLDRDSYNEQFF. The CDR3 DNA reads TGTGCCAGCAGCCTAGACAGGGACTCCTACAATGAGCAGTTCTTC.

This clone was detected only a few times. The chain couples TRBV28 to TRBJ2-3; 11 bases line up with TRBD2. CDR1 and CDR2 (germline): MDHEN, SYDVKM. Unmatched junction bases numbered 11, after V lost 0 bases and J lost 6 bases. CDR3 length: 18 amino acids. The CDR3 protein is CASSLWGLAGGIRDTQYF. CDR3 DNA: TGTGCCAGCAGTTTATGGGGCCTAGCGGGAGGTATTAGGGATACGCAGTATTTT. Looking up the rest from reference TRBV28 and TRBJ2-3 gives the full variable domain: DVKVTQSSRYLVKRTGEKVFLECVQDMDHENMFWYRQDPGLGLRLIYFSYDVKMKEKGDIPEGYSVSREKKERFSLILESASTNQTSMYLCASSLWGLAGGIRDTQYFGPGTRLTVL.

For the CDR3, the DNA is TGTGCCAGCAGTCCCGTAGCGGGAGGGTACACAGATACGCAGTATTTT. Amino acid sequence: CASSPVAGGYTDTQYF. The chain uses TRBV28 and TRBJ2-3, with 11 bases aligning to TRBD2. From germline, CDR1 is MDHEN and CDR2 SYDVKM. V shed 5 bases and J 2 bases; nucleotides not matched to a gene: 6. The CDR3 totals 16 residues.

This chain uses TRBV6-1 with TRBJ2-2; TRBD2 is a possible D gene (5 bases). The length of the CDR3 is 14 residues. Germline V gene sequence: CDR1 MNHNS, CDR2 SASEGT. Trimming left V 5 bases short and J 3 bases short, with 10 bases between. CDR3 loop: CASSFGIYTGELFF. The CDR3 DNA reads as TGTGCCAGCAGTTTCGGGATTTACACCGGGGAGCTGTTTTTT.

The rearrangement joins TRBV5-4 to TRBJ2-1, with a tentative D call TRBD2 (5 bases). The V gene lost 5 bases and the J gene lost 2 bases, with 17 bases spanning the gap. The CDR3 has 16 residues. Germline V CDR1 and CDR2: SGHNT, YYREEE (reference sequence). As DNA, the CDR3 is TGTGCCAGCAGTTATCCACGGGGTAGTCCCTACAATGAGCAGTTCTTC. Its translation: CASSYPRGSPYNEQFF.

The V and J genes are TRBV7-3 and TRBJ2-7; D is uncertain. CDR1 and CDR2 from the germline V gene are SGHTA and FQGTGA. V was shortened by 2 bases and J by 2 bases, with 7 bases between the two germline ends. The CDR3 is made up of 13 amino acids. Written as DNA, the CDR3 is TGTGCCAGCAGCTTAGATTTCGCCTACGAGCAGTACTTC. Protein product: CASSLDFAYEQYF.

In this sample, this clone is medium-sized. CDR3 nucleotides: TGTGCCAGCAGCGTAACGGGACTAGCGGGAGACAATGAGCAGTTCTTC. This codes for CASSVTGLAGDNEQFF. The chain is built from TRBV4-2 and TRBJ2-1; 14 nucleotides match TRBD2. CDR3 length: 16 residues. The V gene end was trimmed by 5 bases and the J gene end by 5 bases; junction bases not matched to a gene: 5. From germline, CDR1 is LGHNA and CDR2 YNFKEQ.

The sample holds a few counts of this clone. The rearrangement links TRBV7-9 to TRBJ2-1; D may be TRBD1 or TRBD2 (6 bases each). The CDR3 length is 14 residues. V was pared by 5 bases and J by 5 bases, with 13 bases between. Germline assignment: CDR1 SEHNR and CDR2 FQNEAQ (reference sequence). Here the CDR3 DNA reads TGTGCCAGCAGCCCGAAGGGGGGTGACAATGAGCAGTTCTTC. Translated, it gives CASSPKGGDNEQFF.

This chain connects TRBV5-8 to TRBJ2-4; 11 bases fit TRBD2. This CDR3 is 15 amino acids long. With 4 bases clipped from V and 10 bases from J, the junction kept 10 bases outside the gene matches. Germline CDR1 and CDR2: SGHTS and YDEGEE. CDR3 amino acids: CASSQTSGTTAIQYF. The DNA of the CDR3 is TGTGCCAGCAGCCAGACTAGCGGGACCACGGCAATTCAGTACTTC.

This rearrangement joins TRBV28 to TRBJ1-1, with 7 bases lining up with TRBD1. Germline V gene sequence: CDR1 MDHEN, CDR2 SYDVKM. The CDR3 is 17 amino acids. V was clipped by 5 bases and J by 3 bases; unmatched bases: 15. The CDR3, as DNA: TGTGCCAGCAGTACCGCAACAGGGGCGGAGTTGTACACTGAAGCTTTCTTT. Its protein product is CASSTATGAELYTEAFF.

The DNA for the CDR3 is TGTGCCAGCAGCTTGTGTATCGGGGAGGGGCCCACAGATACGCAGTATTTT. Translated: CASSLCIGEGPTDTQYF. The chain recombines TRBV5-6 with TRBJ2-3, with 7 bases that match TRBD2. The V gene end was trimmed by 1 base and the J gene end by 2 bases; junction bases not matched to a gene: 10. Germline-derived CDR1 and CDR2 are SGHDT and YYEEEE. The CDR3 loop spans 17 amino acids.

This clone was counted once. The CDR3 nucleotides are TGCGCCAGCAGATGTGACCCAGGGATTTTGAACATTCAGTACTTC. It yields the protein CASRCDPGILNIQYF. This chain joins TRBV5-1 and TRBJ2-4; perhaps TRBD1 as D (5 bases). V shed 5 bases and J shed 7 bases, with 19 bases lying between them. This CDR3 region has 15 residues. Germline V gene sequence: CDR1 SGHRS, CDR2 YFSETQ.

This chain connects TRBV19 to TRBJ2-1; perhaps TRBD1 as D (6 bases). Trimming left V 5 bases short and J 3 bases short, with 14 bases between. The CDR3 length is 15 residues. CDR1 is LNHDA, CDR2 SQIVND, per germline (reference sequence). The CDR3 loop is CASSPLGTFYNEQFF. DNA for the CDR3: TGTGCCAGTAGTCCCCTTGGGACATTCTACAATGAGCAGTTCTTC.